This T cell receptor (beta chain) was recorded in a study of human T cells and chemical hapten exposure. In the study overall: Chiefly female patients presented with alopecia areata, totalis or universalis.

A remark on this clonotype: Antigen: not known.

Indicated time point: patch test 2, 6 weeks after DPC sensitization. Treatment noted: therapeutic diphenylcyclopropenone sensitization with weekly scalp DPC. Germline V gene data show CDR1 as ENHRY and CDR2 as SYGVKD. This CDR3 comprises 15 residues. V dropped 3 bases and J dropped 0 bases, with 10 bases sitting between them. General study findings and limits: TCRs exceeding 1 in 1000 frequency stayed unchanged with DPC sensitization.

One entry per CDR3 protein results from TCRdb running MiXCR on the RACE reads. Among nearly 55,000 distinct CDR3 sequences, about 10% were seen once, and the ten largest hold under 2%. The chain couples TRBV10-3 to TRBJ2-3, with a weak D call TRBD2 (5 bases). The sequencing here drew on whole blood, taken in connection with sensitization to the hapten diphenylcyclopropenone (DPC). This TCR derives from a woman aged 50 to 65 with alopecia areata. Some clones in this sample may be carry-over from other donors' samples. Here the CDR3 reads CAISERRTSTDTQYF. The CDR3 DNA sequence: TGTGCCATCAGTGAACGGAGGACTAGCACAGATACGCAGTATTTT.